The present T cell receptor beta chain was sequenced within a study of shared clonotypes between healthy human individuals. Broader study findings: Naive CD4 clonotypes overlapped across a handful of donors at roughly 5.1%.

Repertoires were generated with immunoSEQ multiplex PCR, while TCRdb's copy carries only in-frame clones and drops some. The sample has some 2,500,000 clones; under 95% are singletons. V was shortened by 6 bases and J by 3 bases, with 27 bases between the two germline ends. In germline, CDR1 is WNHNN, CDR2 SYGVQD (reference sequence). This CDR3 comprises 18 residues. The CD4+ fraction was divided into a CD45RA+ naive subset and a CD45RA-negative memory subset. As concerns this clone: Its antigen is unidentified.

V gene TRBV10-1 combines with J gene TRBJ2-7; D is perhaps TRBD1 or TRBD2 (5 bases each). The sequencing input was naive CD4+ T cells from PBMCs. Subset defined: CD45RA+ positively selected. The receptor's source is a man aged 18-30 years in good health. Some clones in this sample may be carry-over from other donors' samples. The CDR3 reads CASSAPGTSSPGYYEQYF. CDR3 nucleotide sequence: TGCGCCAGCAGCGCACCTGGGACGTCGTCCCCGGGATACTACGAGCAGTACTTC.